Below, 19 T cell receptor beta chains from the same sample are listed, as sequenced in a study of blood T cell repertoires in COVID-19. The table came from immunoSEQ multiplex PCR; TCRdb's copy has only in-frame clones and leaves some out. The sample comprises about 100,000 clones, around 87% of which are singletons, and 15% to 20% rests with the top ten. The sequenced sample consisted of peripheral blood. These receptors came from a human donor in a cohort sampled during active COVID-19.

The chain employs TRBV10-3 and TRBJ2-3; 12 nucleotides line up with TRBD2. The germline gives CDR1 ENHRY, CDR2 SYGVKD. Germline trimming cut 4 bases from V and 4 bases from J; bases unmatched to any gene: 0. The CDR3 length is 14 residues. CDR3 loop: CAISGLAGADTQYF. The CDR3 DNA reads as TGTGCCATCAGTGGACTAGCGGGAGCAGATACGCAGTATTTT.

This clone was found once. The V call is TRBV7-9, the J call TRBJ2-7, with TRBD1 matching over 9 bases. With V trimmed by 4 bases and J by 4 bases, 2 bases remained unmatched. The CDR3 covers 13 residues. Germline CDR1 is SEHNR and CDR2 is FQNEAQ (reference sequence). The CDR3 is CASSYGTGYEQYF. Here the CDR3 DNA reads TGTGCCAGCAGCTACGGGACAGGGTACGAGCAGTACTTC.

V and J are TRBV19 and TRBJ1-1; 7 nucleotides line up with TRBD1. CDR1 and CDR2 from the germline V gene are LNHDA and SQIVND (reference sequence). Trimming at V came to 7 bases and at J to 2 bases, leaving 10 bases not matched to a gene. CDR3 size: 15 residues. As DNA, the CDR3 is TGTGCCAGTACCGACCCGGGACAGCTAAACACTGAAGCTTTCTTT. It encodes CASTDPGQLNTEAFF.

The rearrangement joins TRBV11-2 to TRBJ2-7; D gene ambiguous. V was shortened by 1 base and J by 6 bases, with 13 bases between the two germline ends. CDR3 size: 14 residues. Germline-derived CDR1 and CDR2 are SGHAT and FQNNGV. CDR3 DNA: TGTGCCAGCAGCTTAGGTTCTGGCCGCACCGAGCAGTACTTC. As protein: CASSLGSGRTEQYF.

The chain combines TRBV4-2 with TRBJ2-3; no firm D call. CDR1 is LGHNA and CDR2 is YNFKEQ in the germline V gene. V lost 0 bases and J 1 base, leaving 8 bases between the germline ends. The CDR3 covers 15 residues. CDR3 sequence: CASSQDSPGTDTQYF. For the CDR3, the DNA is TGTGCCAGCAGCCAAGATTCCCCGGGCACAGATACGCAGTATTTT.

The chain couples TRBV3-1 (or the pseudogene TRBV3-2) to TRBJ1-1, with 8 nucleotides matching TRBD1. The CDR3 contains 13 residues. Trimming at V came to 4 bases and at J to 4 bases, leaving 2 bases not matched to a gene. Germline V gives CDR1 LGHDT, CDR2 YNNKEL (reference sequence). This CDR3 reads CASSPGTGTEAFF. The CDR3 bases are TGTGCCAGCAGCCCCGGGACAGGCACTGAAGCTTTCTTT.

The chain employs TRBV3-1 (or the pseudogene TRBV3-2) and TRBJ2-2; 16 positions match TRBD2. The germline V gene encodes CDR1 LGHDT and CDR2 YNNKEL (reference sequence). V was clipped by 6 bases and J by 5 bases; unmatched bases: 18. This CDR3 is 21 amino acids long. CDR3 bases: TGTGCCAGCAGTCGCACTAACAGGGGACTAGCGGGAGGGCCTAATACCGGGGAGCTGTTTTTT. Translating gives CASSRTNRGLAGGPNTGELFF.

This chain links TRBV28 with TRBJ2-1, with a tentative D call TRBD2 (6 bases). The CDR3 length is 15 residues. In germline, CDR1 is MDHEN, CDR2 SYDVKM. V was clipped by 3 bases and J by 3 bases, with 12 bases between them. Here the CDR3 DNA reads TGTGCCAGCAGTTTTGGAGGGACTCGCTACAATGAGCAGTTCTTC. Translated: CASSFGGTRYNEQFF.

This clone occurred once. This chain's CDR3 is CASSSQPGQGSYEQYF. The DNA for the CDR3 is TGTGCCAGCAGTTCTCAGCCGGGACAGGGATCCTACGAGCAGTACTTC. V gene TRBV25-1 combines with J gene TRBJ2-7; 9 bases are a match to TRBD1. The CDR3 has 16 residues. Germline CDR1 reads MGHDK; CDR2 reads SYGVNS. Trimming took 5 bases from V and 1 from J; bases not matched to a gene: 9.

The V call is TRBV28, the J call TRBJ1-5; possible D gene TRBD1, 6 bases. The CDR3 is 14 residues long. Germline V CDR1 and CDR2: MDHEN, SYDVKM. Trimming took off 7 bases at V and 0 bases at J, with 10 bases between the two ends. Written as DNA, the CDR3 is TGTGCCAGCAAGGACAGATATAGCAATCAGCCCCAGCATTTT. Amino acid sequence: CASKDRYSNQPQHF. Filled out from reference TRBV28 and TRBJ1-5, the complete variable domain reads DVKVTQSSRYLVKRTGEKVFLECVQDMDHENMFWYRQDPGLGLRLIYFSYDVKMKEKGDIPEGYSVSREKKERFSLILESASTNQTSMYLCASKDRYSNQPQHFGDGTRLSIL.

As for this clone: It is unclear where the CDR3 begins or ends on the DNA, so no DNA is shown, and the CDR3 is as TCRdb lists it. This chain joins TRBV21-1 and TRBJ1-3; TRBD1, as called in the table, went unchecked against the DNA. TRBV21-1 constitutes a pseudogene. A total of 17 residues make up the CDR3, ends included. The CDR3 region is CASSKVGRGASGNTIYF.

The rearrangement uses TRBV9 and TRBJ2-7, with D perhaps matching TRBD2 (6 bases). CDR1 is SGDLS, CDR2 YYNGEE, per germline. The CDR3 is 15 residues long. Between the trimmed V and J ends, which lost 0 bases and 7 bases, there was a span of 17 bases. CDR3 region: CASSVGTSFQGEQYF. The CDR3 DNA follows: TGTGCCAGCAGCGTAGGAACTAGCTTCCAAGGGGAGCAGTACTTC. The full variable domain, with the rest looked up from reference TRBV9 and TRBJ2-7, is DSGVTQTPKHLITATGQRVTLRCSPRSGDLSVYWYQQSLDQGLQFLIQYYNGEERAKGNILERFSAQQFPDLHSELNLSSLELGDSALYFCASSVGTSFQGEQYFGPGTRLTVT.

This sequence joins TRBV5-4 and TRBJ2-1; a possible D gene is TRBD1 (6 bases). The V gene lost 7 bases and the J gene lost 8 bases, with 19 bases spanning the gap. The CDR3 runs to 14 residues. CDR1 and CDR2 (germline): SGHNT, YYREEE (reference sequence). The CDR3 region has the DNA TGTGCCAGCGCCATGATAGGGGGACGGCATGAGCAGTTCTTC. It encodes CASAMIGGRHEQFF.

The J gene is TRBJ1-1, the V gene TRBV3-1 (or the pseudogene TRBV3-2); 8 nucleotides match TRBD1. The ends lost 4 bases at V and 0 bases at J; junction bases unmatched: 1. The CDR3 covers 14 residues. The germline V gene encodes CDR1 LGHDT and CDR2 YNNKEL (reference sequence). The CDR3 sequence is CASSPGGVNTEAFF. CDR3 in DNA: TGTGCCAGCAGCCCAGGGGGCGTGAACACTGAAGCTTTCTTT.

CDR3 DNA: TGTGCCACCAGCAGAGGCCAGGGGGCCGGGTACACTGAAGCTTTCTTT. It codes for CATSRGQGAGYTEAFF. This chain connects TRBV15 to TRBJ1-1, with TRBD1 matching 8 bases. The ends lost 1 base at V and 3 bases at J; junction bases unmatched: 7. Germline V CDR1 and CDR2: LNHNV, YYDKDF (reference sequence). This CDR3 region has 16 residues. Drawing the rest from reference TRBV15 and TRBJ1-1, the complete variable domain is DAMVIQNPRYQVTQFGKPVTLSCSQTLNHNVMYWYQQKSSQAPKLLFHYYDKDFNNEADTPDNFQSRRPNTSFCFLDIRSPGLGDTAMYLCATSRGQGAGYTEAFFGQGTRLTVV.

V is TRBV5-5 and J is TRBJ2-6; D might be TRBD2 (5 bases). The CDR3 has 15 amino acids. Germline CDR1 reads SGHKS; CDR2 reads YYEKEE (reference sequence). Trimming stripped 3 bases from V and 0 bases from J, with 7 bases between. The CDR3 here is CASSSGISGANVLTF. CDR3 DNA: TGTGCCAGCAGCTCCGGGATCTCTGGGGCCAACGTCCTGACTTTC.

This sequence joins TRBV9 and TRBJ2-5; 16 bases match TRBD2. Looked up from germline, CDR1 is SGDLS and CDR2 is YYNGEE. The CDR3 length is 17 residues. The J segment lost 3 bases and the V segment lost 3 bases, leaving 5 bases of the junction unmatched. CDR3 DNA sequence: TGTGCCAGCAGCGCCTTGGGACTAGCGGGAGGGAAAGAGACCCAGTACTTC. Translation gives CASSALGLAGGKETQYF.

The chain links TRBV9 to TRBJ2-7; a possible D gene is TRBD2 (5 bases). CDR1 and CDR2 (germline): SGDLS, YYNGEE. The CDR3 consists of 14 residues. Between the trimmed V and J ends, which lost 3 bases and 2 bases, there was a span of 12 bases. The CDR3 DNA reads TGTGCCAGCAGCGCGGAAGCGGTACCCTACGAGCAGTACTTC. It yields the protein CASSAEAVPYEQYF. Complete variable domain (other parts from reference TRBV9 and TRBJ2-7): DSGVTQTPKHLITATGQRVTLRCSPRSGDLSVYWYQQSLDQGLQFLIQYYNGEERAKGNILERFSAQQFPDLHSELNLSSLELGDSALYFCASSAEAVPYEQYFGPGTRLTVT.

V and J are TRBV2 and TRBJ1-2; D might be TRBD1 (5 bases). Looked up from germline, CDR1 is SNHLY and CDR2 is FYNNEI. With 4 bases removed from V and 7 bases from J, the gap between germline ends came to 22 bases. The CDR3 length is 16 residues. The CDR3 spells CASSVGRAHGLAGYTF. CDR3 DNA: TGTGCCAGCAGTGTCGGCAGGGCGCACGGCTTGGCTGGCTACACCTTC.